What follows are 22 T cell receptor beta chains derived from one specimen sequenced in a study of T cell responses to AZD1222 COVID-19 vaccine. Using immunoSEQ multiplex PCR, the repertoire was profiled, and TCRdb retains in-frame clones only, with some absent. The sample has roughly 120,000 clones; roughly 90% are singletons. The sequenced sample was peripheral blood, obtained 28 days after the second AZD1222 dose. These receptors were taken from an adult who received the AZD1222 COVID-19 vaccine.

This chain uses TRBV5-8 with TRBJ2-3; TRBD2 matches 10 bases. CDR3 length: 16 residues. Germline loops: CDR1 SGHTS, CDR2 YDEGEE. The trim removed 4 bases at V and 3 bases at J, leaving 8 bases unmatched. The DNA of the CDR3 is TGTGCCAGCAGCCCCCGACTAGCGGGTAATACAGATACGCAGTATTTT. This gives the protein CASSPRLAGNTDTQYF. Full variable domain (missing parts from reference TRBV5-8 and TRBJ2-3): EAGVTQSPTHLIKTRGQQATLRCSPISGHTSVYWYQQALGLGLQFLLWYDEGEERNRGNFPPRFSGRQFPNYSSELNVNALELEDSALYLCASSPRLAGNTDTQYFGPGTRLTVL.

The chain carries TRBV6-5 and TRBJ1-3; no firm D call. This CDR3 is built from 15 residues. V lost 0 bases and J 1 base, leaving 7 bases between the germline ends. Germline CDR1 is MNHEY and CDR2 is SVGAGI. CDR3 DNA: TGTGCCAGCAGTTACTCGCGTTTTTCTGGAAACACCATATATTTT. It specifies CASSYSRFSGNTIYF.

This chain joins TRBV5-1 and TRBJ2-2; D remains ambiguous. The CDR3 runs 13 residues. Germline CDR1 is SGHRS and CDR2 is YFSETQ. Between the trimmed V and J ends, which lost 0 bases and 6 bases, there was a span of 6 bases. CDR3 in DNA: TGCGCCAGCAGCTTGGGTTCCCCCGGGGAGCTGTTTTTT. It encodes CASSLGSPGELFF. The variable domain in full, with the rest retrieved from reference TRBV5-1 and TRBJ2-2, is KAGVTQTPRYLIKTRGQQVTLSCSPISGHRSVSWYQQTPGQGLQFLFEYFSETQRNKGNFPGRFSGRQFSNSRSEMNVSTLELGDSALYLCASSLGSPGELFFGEGSRLTVL.

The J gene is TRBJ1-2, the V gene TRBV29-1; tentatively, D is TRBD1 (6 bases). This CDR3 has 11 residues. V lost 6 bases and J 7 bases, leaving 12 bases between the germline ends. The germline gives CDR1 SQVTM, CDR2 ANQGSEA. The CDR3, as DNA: TGCAGCGTCGACACAGGGCTTGGCTACACCTTC. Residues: CSVDTGLGYTF.

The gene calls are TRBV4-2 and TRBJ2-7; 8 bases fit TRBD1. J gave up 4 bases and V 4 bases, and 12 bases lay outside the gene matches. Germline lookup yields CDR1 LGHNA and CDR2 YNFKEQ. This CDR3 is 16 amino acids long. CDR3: CASSPTAGGEGYEQYF. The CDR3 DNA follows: TGTGCCAGCAGCCCTACAGCAGGGGGCGAAGGATACGAGCAGTACTTC.

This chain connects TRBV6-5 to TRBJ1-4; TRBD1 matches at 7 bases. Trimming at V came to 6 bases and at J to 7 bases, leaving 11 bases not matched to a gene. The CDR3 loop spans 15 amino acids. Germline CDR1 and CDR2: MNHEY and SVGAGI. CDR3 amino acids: CASSQNRGGGEKLFF. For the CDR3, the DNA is TGTGCCAGCAGCCAAAACAGGGGCGGAGGTGAAAAACTGTTTTTT.

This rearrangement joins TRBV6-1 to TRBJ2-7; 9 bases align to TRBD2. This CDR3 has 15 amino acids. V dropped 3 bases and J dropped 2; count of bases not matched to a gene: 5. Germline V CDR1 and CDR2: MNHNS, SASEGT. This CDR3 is CASSDAGLATYEQYF. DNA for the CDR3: TGTGCCAGCAGTGACGCGGGACTAGCAACCTACGAGCAGTACTTC.

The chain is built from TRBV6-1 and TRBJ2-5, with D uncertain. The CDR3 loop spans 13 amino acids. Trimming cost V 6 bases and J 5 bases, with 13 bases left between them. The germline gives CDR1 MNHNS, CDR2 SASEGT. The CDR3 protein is CASRDTSLETQYF. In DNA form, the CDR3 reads TGTGCCAGCAGAGACACCAGTTTGGAGACCCAGTACTTC.

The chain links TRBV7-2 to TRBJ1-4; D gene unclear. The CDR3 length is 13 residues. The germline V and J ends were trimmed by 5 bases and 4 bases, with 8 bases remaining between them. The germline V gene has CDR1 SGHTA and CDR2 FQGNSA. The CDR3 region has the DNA TGTGCCAGCAGCAGGGATAATAATGAAAAACTGTTTTTT. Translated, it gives CASSRDNNEKLFF.

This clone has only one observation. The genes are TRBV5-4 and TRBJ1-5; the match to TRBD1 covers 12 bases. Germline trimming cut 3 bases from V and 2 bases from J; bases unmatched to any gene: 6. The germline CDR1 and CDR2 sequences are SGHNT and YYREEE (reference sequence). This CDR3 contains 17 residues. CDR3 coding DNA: TGTGCCAGCAGCTCCGGGACAGGGGGCAGCGGCAATCAGCCCCAGCATTTT. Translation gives CASSSGTGGSGNQPQHF.

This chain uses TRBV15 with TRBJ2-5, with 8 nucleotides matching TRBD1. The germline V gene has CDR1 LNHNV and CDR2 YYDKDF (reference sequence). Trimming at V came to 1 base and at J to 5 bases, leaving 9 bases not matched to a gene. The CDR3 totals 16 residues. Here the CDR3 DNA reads TGTGCCACCAGCAGAGGTGGACAGGGATGGGGTGAGACCCAGTACTTC. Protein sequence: CATSRGGQGWGETQYF. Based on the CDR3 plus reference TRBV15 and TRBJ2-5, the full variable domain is DAMVIQNPRYQVTQFGKPVTLSCSQTLNHNVMYWYQQKSSQAPKLLFHYYDKDFNNEADTPDNFQSRRPNTSFCFLDIRSPGLGDTAMYLCATSRGGQGWGETQYFGPGTRLLVL.

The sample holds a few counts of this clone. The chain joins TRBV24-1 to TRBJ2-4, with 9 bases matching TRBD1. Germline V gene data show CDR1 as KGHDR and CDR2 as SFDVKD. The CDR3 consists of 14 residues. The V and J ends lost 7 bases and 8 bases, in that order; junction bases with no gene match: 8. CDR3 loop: CATRGTGRTDIQYF. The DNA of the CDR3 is TGTGCCACCAGGGGGACAGGGAGAACGGACATTCAGTACTTC.

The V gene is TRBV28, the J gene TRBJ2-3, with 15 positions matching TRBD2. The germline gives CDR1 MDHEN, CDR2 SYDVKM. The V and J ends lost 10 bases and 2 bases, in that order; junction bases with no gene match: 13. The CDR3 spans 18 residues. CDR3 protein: CATKGLAGGGGDTDTQYF. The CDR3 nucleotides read TGTGCCACCAAGGGACTAGCGGGAGGCGGGGGAGACACAGATACGCAGTATTTT.

The CDR3: CASSIRFQETQYF. As DNA, the CDR3 is TGTGCCAGTAGTATACGTTTCCAAGAGACCCAGTACTTC. The chain couples TRBV19 to TRBJ2-5; D remains ambiguous. The CDR3 extends over 13 amino acids. Trimming pared 2 bases from V and 1 base from J, leaving 5 bases between. Germline CDR1 reads LNHDA; CDR2 reads SQIVND (reference sequence). Supplemented by reference TRBV19 and TRBJ2-5, the full variable domain reads DGGITQSPKYLFRKEGQNVTLSCEQNLNHDAMYWYRQDPGQGLRLIYYSQIVNDFQKGDIAEGYSVSREKKESFPLTVTSAQKNPTAFYLCASSIRFQETQYFGPGTRLLVL.

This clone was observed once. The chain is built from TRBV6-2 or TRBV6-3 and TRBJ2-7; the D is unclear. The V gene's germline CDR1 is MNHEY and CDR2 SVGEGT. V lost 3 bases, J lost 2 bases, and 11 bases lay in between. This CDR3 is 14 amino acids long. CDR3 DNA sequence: TGTGCCAGCAGTTATGATCTGCAAACCTACGAGCAGTACTTC. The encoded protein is CASSYDLQTYEQYF.

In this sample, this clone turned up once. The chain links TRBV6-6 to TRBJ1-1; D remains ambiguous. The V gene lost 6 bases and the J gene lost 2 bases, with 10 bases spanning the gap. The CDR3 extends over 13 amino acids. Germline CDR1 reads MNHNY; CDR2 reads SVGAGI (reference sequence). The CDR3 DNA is TGTGCCAGCAGCCGCCTCGGAAACACTGAAGCTTTCTTT. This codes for CASSRLGNTEAFF.

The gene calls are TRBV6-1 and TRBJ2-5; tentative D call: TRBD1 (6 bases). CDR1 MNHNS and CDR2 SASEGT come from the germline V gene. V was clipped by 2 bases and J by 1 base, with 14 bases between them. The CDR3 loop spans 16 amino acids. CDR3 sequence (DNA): TGTGCCAGCAGTGAACTGGGAGTCAGGGGCCAAGAGACCCAGTACTTC. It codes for CASSELGVRGQETQYF.

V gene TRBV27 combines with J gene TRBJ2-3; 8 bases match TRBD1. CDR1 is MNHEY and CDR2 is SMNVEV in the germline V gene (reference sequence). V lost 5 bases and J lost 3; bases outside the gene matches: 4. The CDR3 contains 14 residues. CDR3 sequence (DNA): TGTGCCAGCAGTCGACAGGGGCTGACAGATACGCAGTATTTT. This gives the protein CASSRQGLTDTQYF.

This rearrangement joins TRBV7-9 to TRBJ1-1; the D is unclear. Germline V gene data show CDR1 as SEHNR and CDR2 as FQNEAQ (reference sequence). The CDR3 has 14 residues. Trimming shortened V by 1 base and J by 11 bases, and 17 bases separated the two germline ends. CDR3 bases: TGTGCCAGCAGCTTAGGAACGGTGACGGGGATGGCTTTCTTT. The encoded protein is CASSLGTVTGMAFF. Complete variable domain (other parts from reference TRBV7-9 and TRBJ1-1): DTGVSQNPRHKITKRGQNVTFRCDPISEHNRLYWYRQTLGQGPEFLTYFQNEAQLEKSRLLSDRFSAERPKGSFSTLEIQRTEQGDSAMYLCASSLGTVTGMAFFGQGTRLTVV.

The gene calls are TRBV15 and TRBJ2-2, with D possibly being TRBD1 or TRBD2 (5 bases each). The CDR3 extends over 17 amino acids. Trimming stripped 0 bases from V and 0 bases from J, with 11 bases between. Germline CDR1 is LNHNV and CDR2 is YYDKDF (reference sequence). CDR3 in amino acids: CATSRDPGTANTGELFF. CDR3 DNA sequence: TGTGCCACCAGCAGAGATCCGGGGACGGCGAACACCGGGGAGCTGTTTTTT. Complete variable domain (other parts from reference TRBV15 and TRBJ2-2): DAMVIQNPRYQVTQFGKPVTLSCSQTLNHNVMYWYQQKSSQAPKLLFHYYDKDFNNEADTPDNFQSRRPNTSFCFLDIRSPGLGDTAMYLCATSRDPGTANTGELFFGEGSRLTVL.

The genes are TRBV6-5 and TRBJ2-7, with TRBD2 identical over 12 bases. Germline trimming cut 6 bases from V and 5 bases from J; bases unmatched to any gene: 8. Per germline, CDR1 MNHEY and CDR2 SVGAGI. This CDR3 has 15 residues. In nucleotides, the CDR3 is TGTGCCAGCAGGGCTAGCGGGGGGGCCTTTAACGAGCAGTACTTC. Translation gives CASRASGGAFNEQYF.

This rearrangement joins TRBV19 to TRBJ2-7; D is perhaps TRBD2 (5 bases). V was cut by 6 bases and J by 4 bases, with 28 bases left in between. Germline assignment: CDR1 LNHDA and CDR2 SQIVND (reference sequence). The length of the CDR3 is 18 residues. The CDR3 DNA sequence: TGTGCCAGTAGCCCGAATACCACCCCTGATAGACGGGGATACGAGCAGTACTTC. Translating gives CASSPNTTPDRRGYEQYF.